This TCR beta chain was recorded in a study of blood T cell repertoires in COVID-19. Clones were read by immunoSEQ multiplex PCR, and TCRdb kept only the in-frame ones, dropping some. Here the sample spans 540,000 or so clones, 70% to 90% being singletons. The CDR3 covers 15 residues. Trimming pared 0 bases from V and 4 bases from J, leaving 12 bases between. Germline V gene sequence: CDR1 LGHNT, CDR2 FRNRAP. The Seattle site enrolled patients during active infection and followed them longitudinally. Sequenced material: peripheral blood. The origin of this receptor is a woman in her forties or fifties with COVID-19, enrolled during active disease. The chain combines TRBV12-5 with TRBJ1-2; D gene uncertain. CDR3 residues: CASGLVPNRIYGYTF. Here the CDR3 DNA reads TGTGCTAGTGGTTTGGTACCAAACAGAATCTATGGCTACACCTTC.